This TCR beta chain was sequenced for a study of T cells in Graves' hyperthyroidism and ophthalmopathy (dated by TCRdb to between 2017 and 2020). For the study in its entirety: Peripheral blood samples were taken at the time of initial diagnosis, prior to any treatment. For training and testing, the 100 or so patients in the discovery cohort were randomly divided in a 7:3 ratio. The study also compared thyroid tissue and blood T-cell repertoires from about six Graves' hyperthyroidism patients. A discovery cohort of about a hundred patients, about 40 with Graves' ophthalmopathy and roughly 59 with stable Graves' hyperthyroidism, was used to find distinguishing TCR V-J signatures. Prospective prediction of ophthalmopathy was tested in an independent validation cohort of some 19 hyperthyroidism patients and some 17 patients who later progressed to ophthalmopathy. The paper describes TCR Vbeta CDR3 sequencing of fewer than 150 peripheral blood samples, made up of 43 ophthalmopathy patients, 70 to 75 hyperthyroidism patients and 17 progressor patients. Once sampling was done, hyperthyroidism patients were given methimazole at a starting dose of 30 mg daily, whereas ophthalmopathy patients were given high-dose intravenous methylprednisolone.

The TCR beta CDR3 regions were amplified from the RNA transcripts. A first-round RT-PCR of the TCR CDR3 used the HTBI primer set with the Qiagen OneStep RT-PCR kit. Libraries were constructed in a second round of multiplex PCR, after which size selection and purification were performed. Libraries were sequenced paired-end with 100 bp reads on an Illumina HiSeq2000. The published analysis was carried out like this. SOAPnuke was used to process the raw data, with reads discarded if the reads contained adapters or uncalled bases, had a mean Phred below 15, or lacked an exact constant-primer or identifier match. High-quality paired reads were merged with COPE v1.2.5, and unique nucleotide sequences were defined as clonotypes. MiTCR v1.1 was used to align clonotypes to the IMGT TRBV, TRBD and TRBJ reference segments. Analysis was restricted to V-J combinations with a frequency above 0.0001, which covered about 99% of repertoires. A TCS score was defined as the ratio of F50 (clonal expansion) to E x V (chaos), with BLOSUM62-based TCRdist applied between CDR3 peptides within each V-J. Welch's t-statistics and random forest reduced approximately 520 V-J features to 13, which were used in a naive Bayes classifier (R e1071). TCRdb redid the processing of the public reads, applying fastp at Q25 and MiXCR, and retained in-frame beta chains. Entries that share a CDR3 protein sequence are merged under the most common genes and DNA. The V and J calls were not made by the authors but by TCRdb's processing. The sample profile shows about 700,000 distinct CDR3 sequences; roughly 15% of them were found once. Jointly, the top ten make up roughly 10% of the sample.

In the case of this clonotype: What this receptor recognizes is not known. Base quality data are lacking; no much larger clone is found one base away.

A patient counted as having stable Graves' hyperthyroidism if no progression to ophthalmopathy occurred over 18 months of follow-up. Hyperthyroidism patients were newly diagnosed, with disease duration under 2 months, and aged 18 to 65 years. The study excluded patients with uncontrolled infections, other autoimmune diseases, pregnancy or lactation. Diagnoses were based on clinical symptoms, serum thyroxine and TRAb, thyroid ultrasound and orbital computed tomography. Ficoll-Paque density gradient centrifugation was used to isolate PBMCs from about 10 ml of fresh peripheral blood. Trizol reagent was used to extract total RNA, and RNA quality was then checked on an Agilent 2100 Bioanalyzer. Deletion took 5 bases off V and 4 bases off J, with a span of 11 bases between the germline ends. CDR1 and CDR2, looked up from the germline V gene (reference sequence), are SEHNR and FQNEAQ. Including the terminal cysteine and phenylalanine, the CDR3 comprises 13 residues. Just CDR3 DNA is preserved here, 39 bases in frame from base 1.

Here is what the overall study found, with its caveats: No statistical method was used to fix the sample size in advance, and group allocation was not hidden from the investigators. In validation, progression to ophthalmopathy was predicted by the model with 65% to 71% sensitivity and nearly 75% specificity, a median of about 6 months before onset. A 13 V-J signature model separated ophthalmopathy from stable hyperthyroidism, with about 88% sensitivity and around 84% specificity in cross-validation and 80%/75% in testing. Most expanded thyroid clonotypes (frequency above 0.001) were also detected in blood, a finding suggesting that blood repertoires may reflect thyroid immune responses.

The chain employs TRBV7-9 and TRBJ2-5; tentative D gene TRBD2, with 6 bases matching. This clonotype originated in a woman between 18 and 29 years old with Graves' hyperthyroidism. The sample consisted of blood. The CDR3 is CASSNQGGETQYF. The DNA is as follows: TGTGCCAGCAGCAATCAGGGAGGAGAGACCCAGTACTTC.